These 2 T cell receptor beta chains were sequenced from one sample in a study of T cells in Graves' hyperthyroidism and ophthalmopathy. Researchers amplified the TCR beta CDR3 regions from RNA transcripts. In the first-round RT-PCR of the TCR CDR3, the HTBI primer set was used. From the multiplex PCR reads, TCRdb called clonotypes with MiXCR, one entry per CDR3 protein. This sample has about 350,000 distinct CDR3 sequences, with approximately 16% found just once. The sequencing input was blood. Receptors originate from a woman aged 55-70 years with Graves' ophthalmopathy.

This clonotype showed up many times. The rearrangement links TRBV30 to TRBJ1-1, with D perhaps TRBD1 (5 bases). Germline V CDR1 and CDR2: GTSNPN, SVGIG (reference sequence). This CDR3 region has 14 residues. Trimming shortened V by 0 bases and J by 4 bases, and 12 bases separated the two germline ends. CDR3 in amino acids: CAWSVTLGGTEAFF. In DNA form, the CDR3 reads TGTGCCTGGAGTGTTACCCTCGGGGGCACTGAAGCTTTCTTT.

This clonotype was detected a few times. The chain combines TRBV12-3 or TRBV12-4 with TRBJ2-7; D unclear. The CDR3 is 14 residues long. V was shortened by 0 bases and J by 3 bases, with 9 bases between the two germline ends. In DNA, the CDR3 is TGTGCCAGCAGTTTAGCGCGCGGCGTCTACGAGCAGTACTTC. As protein: CASSLARGVYEQYF.